Listed below are T cell receptor beta chains from one sample, sequenced in a study of blood T cells in healthy people across ages. TCRdb analysed the 5' RACE reads with MiXCR anew, one entry per CDR3 protein. Of 1 million or so distinct CDR3 sequences in the sample, 20% to 25% were seen once. The sample was also linked to a second study, of T cells of mothers and their children.

The specimen sequenced was blood. These receptors originate from a girl aged 2 to 9 in good health. The CDR3 runs from the conserved cysteine through the conserved F or W. The D gene is left open where the match is weak. Where a row states a size, it is once, few, many or the class of an expanded clone; other rows omit it.

D gene | clone size | J gene | V gene | CDR3 DNA | CDR3 protein
- | few | TRBJ2-5 | TRBV5-1 | TGCGCCAGCAGCTTCCTGTCTAACCAAGAGACCCAGTACTTC | CASSFLSNQETQYF
- | - | TRBJ1-4 | TRBV6-1 | TGTGCCAGCAGTGAATCGGACGGAAGCGGAAAACTGTTTTTT | CASSESDGSGKLFF
- | - | TRBJ1-2 | TRBV18 | TGTGCCAGCTCACCACCGAAGGGGAAAGGGGATGTCTATGGCTACACCTTC | CASSPPKGKGDVYGYTF
TRBD2 | - | TRBJ2-5 | TRBV9 | TGTGCCAGCAAGGGACTAGCTGAGACCCAGTACTTC | CASKGLAETQYF
- | - | TRBJ1-6 | TRBV7-2 | TGTGCCAGCAGCTTATCGATACCGGGCGGCGGTAATTCACCCCTCCACTTT | CASSLSIPGGGNSPLHF
- | - | TRBJ2-7 | TRBV7-2 | TGTGCCAGCAGCCCCCTCAGTCCAGGCTACGAGCAGTACTTC | CASSPLSPGYEQYF
- | - | TRBJ2-7 | TRBV10-2 | TGCGCCAGCAGTCAGCGAGACCACTCCTACGAGCAGTACTTC | CASSQRDHSYEQYF
TRBD2 | few | TRBJ2-7 | TRBV7-2 | TGTGCCAGCAGCTATCAAACTAGCGCCGCCTACGAGCAGTACTTC | CASSYQTSAAYEQYF
- | - | TRBJ2-1 | TRBV29-1 | TGCAGCGTTGAAAGTTGGGGGGCGCGGTACAATGAGCAGTTCTTC | CSVESWGARYNEQFF
- | few | TRBJ2-6 | TRBV11-2 | TGTGCCAGCAGCTTAGGATCCGGACCTGGGGCCAACGTCCTGACTTTC | CASSLGSGPGANVLTF
- | - | TRBJ1-1 | TRBV9 | TGTGCCAGCAGCGGCAACGCGCAGCCCCAGGACACTGAAGCTTTCTTT | CASSGNAQPQDTEAFF
TRBD2 | few | TRBJ2-5 | TRBV11-3 | TGTGCCAGCAGCGGAGGACTAGCGGGGGGTGGGCAAGAGACCCAGTACTTC | CASSGGLAGGGQETQYF
TRBD1 | once | TRBJ1-2 | TRBV20-1 | TGCAGTGCTAGAGATCCCAGTCCGCAGGGGGTTCGTCATGGCTACACCTTC | CSARDPSPQGVRHGYTF
- | few | TRBJ2-5 | TRBV7-9 | TGTGCCAGCAGCTCAGTGACTGGGGGTGAGGAGACCCAGTACTTC | CASSSVTGGEETQYF
- | - | TRBJ1-4 | TRBV7-9 | TGTGCCAGCAGCGTGGACGTTGGGAAACTGTTTTTT | CASSVDVGKLFF
- | - | TRBJ2-3 | TRBV2 | TGTGCCAGCAGTGCTAGCAGGTCTACAGATACGCAGTATTTT | CASSASRSTDTQYF
- | - | TRBJ2-3 | TRBV25-1 | TGTGCCAGCAGTGCATTTCAAGGGGCGAGGGATACGCAGTATTTT | CASSAFQGARDTQYF
- | few | TRBJ2-5 | TRBV7-6 | TGTGCCAGCAGCCGAACAGGGAGTTTGGGAGAGACCCAGTACTTC | CASSRTGSLGETQYF
- | - | TRBJ2-1 | TRBV3-1 | TGTGCCAGCAGCCTCGGGACCAGAAACTACAATGAGCAGTTCTTC | CASSLGTRNYNEQFF
TRBD2 | many | TRBJ2-1 | TRBV7-2 | TGTGCCAGCAGCTTAGGCGGGGGGGGGTACAATGAGCAGTTCTTC | CASSLGGGGYNEQFF
TRBD1 | few | TRBJ2-7 | TRBV11-2 | TGTGCCAGCAGCCAAACCAACAGGGGAACCCACTACGAGCAGTACTTC | CASSQTNRGTHYEQYF
- | few | TRBJ2-1 | TRBV7-8 | TGTGCCAGCAGCTTAGTGCTAGGGGCGAAAAATGAGCAGTTCTTC | CASSLVLGAKNEQFF
- | few | TRBJ2-2 | TRBV11-2 | TGTGCCAGCAGCGTTATGAAGGGGCTTGGCGGGGAGCTGTTTTTT | CASSVMKGLGGELFF
- | - | TRBJ1-2 | TRBV14 | TGTGCCAGCAGCCAAGGAATGGGGGGCTACACCTTC | CASSQGMGGYTF
- | - | TRBJ2-1 | TRBV7-9 | TGTGCCAGCTCGGCGGCCGAGAGCTCCTACAATGAGCAGTTCTTC | CASSAAESSYNEQFF
- | - | TRBJ2-7 | TRBV20-1 | TGCAGTGCTAGTTCCCCCGGGACCGGGGGGCAGTACTTC | CSASSPGTGGQYF
TRBD1 | few | TRBJ2-5 | TRBV24-1 | TGTGCCACCAGTTCCAGGGGGCCTGAGCGAGAGACCCAGTACTTC | CATSSRGPERETQYF
TRBD1 | many | TRBJ1-4 | TRBV7-9 | TGTGCCAGCAGCTTAAGGGACAGCCTTAATGAAAAACTGTTTTTT | CASSLRDSLNEKLFF
- | - | TRBJ2-6 | TRBV6-5 | TGTGCCAGCAGTTACTACGCGGGCGTAAACTCTGGGGCCAACGTCCTGACTTTC | CASSYYAGVNSGANVLTF
- | once | TRBJ2-7 | TRBV20-1 | TGCAGTGCTAGGGAACCGGGAGACTACGAGCAGTACTTC | CSAREPGDYEQYF
TRBD2 | - | TRBJ2-1 | TRBV6-5 | TGTGCCAGCAGTTCGCGACTAGCGGGGTACAATGAGCAGTTCTTC | CASSSRLAGYNEQFF
- | - | TRBJ2-1 | TRBV29-1 | TGCAGCGTTGAGGGCAGGGCCTCCTACAATGAGCAGTTCTTC | CSVEGRASYNEQFF
- | few | TRBJ1-3 | TRBV20-1 | TGCAGTGCCCGGGGCCCCCCTGGAAACACCATATATTTT | CSARGPPGNTIYF
- | - | TRBJ2-2 | TRBV10-3 | TGTGCCACCTTCAGTGGGGAGCTGTTTTTT | CATFSGELFF
- | - | TRBJ1-2 | TRBV6-6 | TGTGCCGGCCAAGGGCCCTCGGGAGGGAGGGGCTACACCTTC | CAGQGPSGGRGYTF
- | few | TRBJ1-1 | TRBV6-5 | TGTGCCAGCAGTTACGTCCAGGGTGTTACTGAAGCTTTCTTT | CASSYVQGVTEAFF
TRBD1 | - | TRBJ1-2 | TRBV9 | TGTGCCAGCAGCGTATTCGGTATTGAACCGGGACAGGGAGGTGGCTACACCTTC | CASSVFGIEPGQGGGYTF
- | few | TRBJ1-2 | TRBV19 | TGTGCCAGTAAAAGGGGGATCGGTGGCTACACCTTC | CASKRGIGGYTF
- | few | TRBJ2-7 | TRBV7-2 | TGTGCCAGCAGCTTAGGTGCGGAAATTTACGAGCAGTACTTC | CASSLGAEIYEQYF
- | - | TRBJ2-7 | TRBV30 | TGTGCCTGGAGTGTAGGGGGAGGGTCCTCCTACGAGCAGTACTTC | CAWSVGGGSSYEQYF
- | few | TRBJ2-7 | TRBV7-3 | TGTGCCAGCAGCCCAGGGACCGGCATGAACTACGAGCAGTACTTC | CASSPGTGMNYEQYF
- | - | TRBJ1-4 | TRBV12-3/TRBV12-4 | TGTGCCAGCAACCTAGGGGAGTATGGAAAACTGTTTTTT | CASNLGEYGKLFF
- | - | TRBJ2-1 | TRBV29-1 | TGCAGCGGAATTCTAGCGAGCTCCTACAATGAGCAGTTCTTC | CSGILASSYNEQFF
- | few | TRBJ2-1 | TRBV7-8 | TGTGCCAGCAGCTTACTGGGGGGTTCCGCCAATGAGCAGTTCTTC | CASSLLGGSANEQFF
TRBD1 | few | TRBJ1-4 | TRBV6-5 | TGTGCCAGCAGTTACTCGATGACAGGGGGTACTGAAAAACTGTTTTTT | CASSYSMTGGTEKLFF
- | few | TRBJ2-1 | TRBV5-4 | TGTGCCAGCAGCTTGACAGGGCCTCCAACGGATGAGCAGTTCTTC | CASSLTGPPTDEQFF
TRBD1 | - | TRBJ1-4 | TRBV4-1 | TGCGCCAGCAGCCAAGAAACAGGGGGGCCTAATGAAAAACTGTTTTTT | CASSQETGGPNEKLFF
- | many | TRBJ2-1 | TRBV3-1 | TGTGCCAGCAGCCAAGGCCGAGGGAATGAGCAGTTCTTC | CASSQGRGNEQFF
- | few | TRBJ2-2 | TRBV7-8 | TGTGCCAGCAGCCCCAGCCCCACGAACACCGGGGAGCTGTTTTTT | CASSPSPTNTGELFF
TRBD1 | - | TRBJ1-2 | TRBV7-2 | TGTGCCAGCAACTTAGTACAGGGGATCCGAAACTATGGCTACACCTTC | CASNLVQGIRNYGYTF
TRBD1 | few | TRBJ1-2 | TRBV7-9 | TGTGCCAGCAGCTCACAGGGGTTGGAGAGTGTATGCTACACCTTC | CASSSQGLESVCYTF
TRBD1 | - | TRBJ2-3 | TRBV7-9 | TGTGCCAGCAGCCCGGACAGGTCTGCAGATACGCAGTATTTT | CASSPDRSADTQYF